This T cell receptor (beta chain) stems from a study of blood T cell repertoires in COVID-19. About the research overall: Sample material is recorded as cDNA or gDNA derived from T cells, B-cell-depleted T cells, or PBMCs.

In Seattle, patients joined the study during active infection and were tracked longitudinally. Only in-frame clones appear in the TCRdb table, and some are missing; sequencing was by immunoSEQ multiplex PCR. Of under 200,000 clones listed, around 85% were seen once; the top ten hold approximately 0.97%. Only one count was recorded for this clone. The germline V and J ends were trimmed by 0 bases and 9 bases, with 13 bases remaining between them. The CDR3 has 15 residues. The germline V gene encodes CDR1 SGHNT and CDR2 YYREEE (reference sequence). The TCR was taken from a man aged 55 to 70 with COVID-19, enrolled during active disease. Input material: peripheral blood. The rearrangement uses TRBV5-4 and TRBJ1-6; D is perhaps TRBD1 (5 bases). The CDR3 here is CASSLVGGSASPLHF. For the CDR3, the DNA is TGTGCCAGCAGCTTGGTCGGGGGAAGCGCTTCACCCCTCCACTTT.